The 13 T cell receptor beta chains below were found in one sample sequenced in a study of blood T cell repertoires in COVID-19. The assay was immunoSEQ multiplex PCR, and TCRdb's table has in-frame clones only and misses some. The sample includes approximately 200,000 clones, about 87% of them seen just once. The sample was PBMCs or T cells enriched from blood (not recorded which). The receptors come from a woman in her twenties or thirties who had been exposed to COVID-19.

This chain uses TRBV30 with TRBJ2-7, with D possibly matching TRBD2 (6 bases). Per germline, CDR1 GTSNPN and CDR2 SVGIG (reference sequence). Trimming pared 4 bases from V and 5 bases from J, leaving 12 bases between. This CDR3 has 12 residues. The CDR3 region has the DNA TGTGCCTGGACGTCTAGCGCTCACGAGCAGTACTTC. Residues: CAWTSSAHEQYF.

The sample holds one count of this clone. The chain is built from TRBV7-2 and TRBJ2-3, with 13 bases matching TRBD2. Per germline, CDR1 SGHTA and CDR2 FQGNSA. The ends lost 4 bases at V and 3 bases at J; junction bases unmatched: 7. CDR3 length: 17 residues. CDR3 sequence: CASSSTGLAGTTDTQYF. The CDR3 region has the DNA TGTGCCAGCAGCTCCACGGGACTAGCGGGAACAACAGATACGCAGTATTTT.

This chain connects TRBV7-3 to TRBJ1-1; D gene unclear. Germline CDR1 SGHTA, CDR2 FQGTGA. This CDR3 contains 13 residues. The V end lost 0 bases, the J end lost 3 bases, and 5 bases lay between the germline ends. The DNA for the CDR3 is TGTGCCAGCAGCTTAACGAGCTACACTGAAGCTTTCTTT. Protein sequence: CASSLTSYTEAFF.

The chain uses TRBV10-3 and TRBJ1-1; weak D call: TRBD1 (6 bases). This CDR3 has 13 amino acids. Germline V lookup: CDR1 ENHRY, CDR2 SYGVKD. V lost 9 bases to trimming and J lost 6 bases, with 17 bases between them. The CDR3 protein is CAIAGAPGAEAFF. CDR3 in DNA: TGTGCCATTGCGGGGGCCCCAGGGGCTGAAGCTTTCTTT.

This clone showed up just once. The chain recombines TRBV14 with TRBJ2-7; 9 bases align to TRBD1. The germline gives CDR1 SGHDN, CDR2 FVKESK. The CDR3 is 13 amino acids. With V trimmed by 6 bases and J by 7 bases, 7 bases remained unmatched. The CDR3 nucleotides read TGTGCCAGCAGTCAGTACAGGGGGCAAGAGCAGTACTTC. As protein: CASSQYRGQEQYF.

The chain couples TRBV7-3 to TRBJ2-5, with 7 nucleotides matching TRBD2. V was clipped by 1 base and J by 5 bases; unmatched bases: 4. Per the germline V gene, CDR1 is SGHTA and CDR2 is FQGTGA. The CDR3 extends over 14 amino acids. CDR3 residues: CASSLSGRTETQYF. The CDR3 region has the DNA TGTGCCAGCAGCTTAAGCGGGAGAACCGAGACCCAGTACTTC.

The chain combines TRBV2 with TRBJ1-1; weak D call: TRBD1 (6 bases). Trimming pared 6 bases from V and 4 bases from J, leaving 15 bases between. The CDR3 is 14 amino acids. Germline CDR1 reads SNHLY; CDR2 reads FYNNEI. DNA for the CDR3: TGTGCCAGCAGACAACGACAGGAGGTCACTGAAGCTTTCTTT. This sequence encodes CASRQRQEVTEAFF.

The V gene is TRBV5-1, the J gene TRBJ1-2; the D is unclear. Germline-derived CDR1 and CDR2 are SGHRS and YFSETQ. V was trimmed by 0 bases and J by 6 bases, leaving 12 bases between them. The CDR3 has 14 residues. CDR3 in amino acids: CASSLDGVSDGYTF. The DNA of the CDR3 is TGCGCCAGCAGCTTGGACGGGGTTTCTGATGGCTACACCTTC.

The chain employs TRBV2 and TRBJ1-4, with TRBD1 matching 8 bases. With 11 bases clipped from V and 5 bases from J, the junction kept 4 bases outside the gene matches. CDR1 and CDR2 (germline): SNHLY, FYNNEI. There are 12 residues in the CDR3. The CDR3 loop reads CAGQGGNEKLFF. The CDR3, as DNA: TGTGCCGGACAGGGAGGGAATGAAAAACTGTTTTTT.

V is TRBV14 and J is TRBJ1-5; D gene uncertain. V shed 4 bases and J shed 0 bases, with 4 bases lying between them. Germline CDR1 SGHDN, CDR2 FVKESK. This CDR3 has 13 amino acids. DNA for the CDR3: TGTGCCAGCAGCCTGTATAGCAATCAGCCCCAGCATTTT. It is translated as CASSLYSNQPQHF.

The CDR3 spells CASSSGLAGTQETQYF. The CDR3, as DNA: TGTGCCAGCAGCTCCGGACTAGCGGGAACTCAAGAGACCCAGTACTTC. The genes are TRBV11-1 and TRBJ2-5; 12 positions match TRBD2. Germline loops: CDR1 SGHAT, CDR2 FQDESV (reference sequence). V dropped 4 bases and J dropped 2; count of bases not matched to a gene: 5. The CDR3 is made up of 16 amino acids.

The chain employs TRBV9 and TRBJ2-1, with D maybe TRBD2 (5 bases). Germline values: CDR1 SGDLS, CDR2 YYNGEE. The CDR3 sequence is 17 residues long. Trimming removed 0 bases at V and 1 base at J, with 14 bases between. The CDR3 nucleotides read TGTGCCAGCAGCGTAGGAGAGGGATCCCTATCCTACAATGAGCAGTTCTTC. This encodes CASSVGEGSLSYNEQFF.

This chain joins TRBV7-3 and TRBJ1-3, with 8 positions matching TRBD1. The CDR3 has 13 residues. The germline V gene encodes CDR1 SGHTA and CDR2 FQGTGA. V trimming: 3 bases; J trimming: 6 bases; junction bases outside the gene matches: 1. CDR3 DNA: TGTGCCAGCAGCTTGGACAGGGCAAACACCATATATTTT. Its protein is CASSLDRANTIYF.